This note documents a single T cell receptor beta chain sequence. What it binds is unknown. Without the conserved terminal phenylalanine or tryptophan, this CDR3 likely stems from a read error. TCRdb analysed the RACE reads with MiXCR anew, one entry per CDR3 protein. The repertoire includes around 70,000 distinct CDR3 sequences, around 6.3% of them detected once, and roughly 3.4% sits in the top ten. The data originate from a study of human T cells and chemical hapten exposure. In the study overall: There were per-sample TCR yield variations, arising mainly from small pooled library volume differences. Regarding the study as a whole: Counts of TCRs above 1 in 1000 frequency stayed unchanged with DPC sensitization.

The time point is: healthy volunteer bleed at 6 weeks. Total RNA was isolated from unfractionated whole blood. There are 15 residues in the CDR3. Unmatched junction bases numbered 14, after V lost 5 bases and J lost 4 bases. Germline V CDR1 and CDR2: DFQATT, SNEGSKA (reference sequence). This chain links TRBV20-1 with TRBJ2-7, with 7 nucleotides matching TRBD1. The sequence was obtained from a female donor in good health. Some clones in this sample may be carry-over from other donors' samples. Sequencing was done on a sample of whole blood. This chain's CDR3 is CSAAWDSVSTYEQYY. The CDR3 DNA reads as TGCAGTGCTGCCTGGGACAGTGTTTCCACATACGAGCAGTACTAC.